Listed below are T cell receptor beta chains from one sample, sequenced in a study of T cells in pancreatic ductal adenocarcinoma. Assay: immunoSEQ multiplex PCR; the TCRdb copy retains only in-frame clones and omits some. Of 25,000 to 35,000 clones in the sample, 85% to 95% were seen once. The sequencing sample was made of PBMCs. The receptor source for this set is a human donor with pancreatic ductal adenocarcinoma. CDR3s include the opening cysteine and the closing phenylalanine or tryptophan. A D gene is named only where the DNA matches it firmly. Some rows mark clone size as missing; the rest say once, few, many or name a class of expanded clone.

v_call	j_call	clone_size	d_call	cdr3_nt	cdr3_aa
TRBV7-9	TRBJ2-5	NA	NA	TGTGCCAGCAGCTTAGCAGGGGTCAGCGAGACCCAGTACTTC	CASSLAGVSETQYF
TRBV5-1	TRBJ1-1	NA	TRBD1	TGCGCCAGCAGCCCCGAAGAGGGGGCAGGCACTGAAGCTTTCTTT	CASSPEEGAGTEAFF
TRBV21-1	TRBJ2-1	NA	NA	TGTGCCAGCAGCACTAATAGCGGGAGGGTATCCTACAATGAGCAGTTCTTC	CASSTNSGRVSYNEQFF
TRBV5-5	TRBJ2-1	once	TRBD1	TGTGCCAGCAGCGGACGACCGGGACAGGGCGAGCAGTTCTTC	CASSGRPGQGEQFF
TRBV19	TRBJ1-3	NA	NA	TGTGCCAGTAGTAGAAGGAGCTCTGGAAACACCATATATTTT	CASSRRSSGNTIYF
TRBV11-1	TRBJ2-7	NA	TRBD2	TGTGCCAGCAGCCGGACTAGCGGGAACTCCTACGAGCAGTACTTC	CASSRTSGNSYEQYF
TRBV28	TRBJ2-3	NA	TRBD2	TGTGCCAGCAGTTTACGGGGGGGAAGAACAGATACGCAGTATTTT	CASSLRGGRTDTQYF
TRBV29-1	TRBJ2-7	NA	NA	TGCAGCGTTGAAGATTGGGGACGGAGTTTCGGGGAGCAGTACTTC	CSVEDWGRSFGEQYF
TRBV7-9	TRBJ2-7	NA	TRBD2	TGTGCCAGCAGCTTCGGGACTAGCGCCTACGAGCAGTACTTC	CASSFGTSAYEQYF
TRBV5-4	TRBJ2-5	NA	NA	TGTGCCAGCAGCTTGGCCGGGCCCCTCGAGGAGACCCAGTACTTC	CASSLAGPLEETQYF
TRBV2	TRBJ2-3	NA	NA	TGTGCCAGCAGTCAGGGGGGGTTGGCGGGAGTAGATACGCAGTATTTT	CASSQGGLAGVDTQYF
TRBV19	TRBJ1-2	NA	NA	TGTGCCAGTAGTGTCCTGGGCGCCGATGGCTACACCTTC	CASSVLGADGYTF
TRBV5-1	TRBJ2-2	NA	TRBD2	TGCGCCAGCAGCGCGCTAGCGGGAGGGACCGGGGAGCTGTTTTTT	CASSALAGGTGELFF
TRBV4-2	TRBJ2-7	NA	NA	TGTGCCAGCAGCCAAGGGGTAGGGGAGGTAGACGAGCAGTACTTC	CASSQGVGEVDEQYF
TRBV5-1	TRBJ2-2	NA	TRBD1	TGCGCCAGCGGGCTGTACCGGGACAGGGGAGCCGGGGAGCTGTTTTTT	CASGLYRDRGAGELFF
TRBV7-8	TRBJ2-2	once	NA	TGTGCCAGCAGGAGACAGAGAGGGCCTAGCACCGGGGAGCTGTTTTTT	CASRRQRGPSTGELFF
TRBV19	TRBJ2-2	NA	TRBD2	TGTGCCAGTAGACGAAGACTAGCGGGAGGAACCGGGGAGCTGTTTTTT	CASRRRLAGGTGELFF
TRBV7-8	TRBJ2-5	NA	TRBD2	TGTGCCAGCAGTCCTCGTCCCGGGACTAGCGGGAGGCGTAGGGAGACCCAGTACTTC	CASSPRPGTSGRRRETQYF